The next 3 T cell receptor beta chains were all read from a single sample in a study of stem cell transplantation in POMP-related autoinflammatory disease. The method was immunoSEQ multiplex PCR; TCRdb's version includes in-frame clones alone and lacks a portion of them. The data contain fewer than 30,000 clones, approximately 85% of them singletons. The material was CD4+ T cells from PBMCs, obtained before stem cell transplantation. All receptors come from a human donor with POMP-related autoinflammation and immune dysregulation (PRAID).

This chain's CDR3 is CASREGEWDGRSYEQYF. In DNA form, the CDR3 reads TGTGCCAGCAGGGAGGGAGAGTGGGACGGCAGATCCTACGAGCAGTACTTC. The genes are TRBV2 and TRBJ2-7, with D possibly matching TRBD2 (6 bases). Per germline, CDR1 SNHLY and CDR2 FYNNEI. The V gene lost 6 bases and the J gene lost 1 base, with 22 bases spanning the gap. The CDR3 consists of 17 residues.

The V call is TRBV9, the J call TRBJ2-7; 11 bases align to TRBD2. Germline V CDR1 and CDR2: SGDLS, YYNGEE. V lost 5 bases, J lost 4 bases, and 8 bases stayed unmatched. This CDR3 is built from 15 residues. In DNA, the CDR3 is TGTGCCAGCAGGAGTGCCACTAGCGGGAGTTACGAGCAGTACTTC. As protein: CASRSATSGSYEQYF.

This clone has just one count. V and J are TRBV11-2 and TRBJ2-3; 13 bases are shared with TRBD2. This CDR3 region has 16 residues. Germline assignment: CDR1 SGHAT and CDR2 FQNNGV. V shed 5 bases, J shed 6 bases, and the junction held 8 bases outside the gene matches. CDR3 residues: CASSPGLAGRGDTQYF. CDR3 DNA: TGTGCCAGCAGCCCGGGACTAGCGGGGAGAGGGGATACGCAGTATTTT.